This paragraph covers one T cell receptor beta chain sequence. V trimming: 5 bases; J trimming: 5 bases; junction bases outside the gene matches: 5. Germline lookup yields CDR1 SNHLY and CDR2 FYNNEI. The CDR3 runs 14 residues. This sample stems from a study of blood T cell repertoires in COVID-19. Study-wide background: Material from acute and convalescent COVID-19 was sourced from the United States, Italy and Spain. PBMCs, B-cell-depleted T cells, or T cells provided the cDNA or gDNA that made up the material.

In the authors' methods: Amplification with reference gene primers provided the estimates of nucleated cell counts. Repertoires were generated with immunoSEQ multiplex PCR, while TCRdb's copy carries only in-frame clones and drops some. V, J and clone size derive from that table, while D and trimming were established from the DNA sequence. The sample has about 120,000 clones; approximately 88% are singletons. The chain carries TRBV2 and TRBJ2-1, with 8 bases aligning to TRBD2. Sequencing used peripheral blood. This receptor was taken from a woman in her 70s with acute or convalescent COVID-19. The CDR3: CASSMTGGNNEQFF. In DNA, the CDR3 is TGTGCCAGCAGTATGACGGGGGGGAACAATGAGCAGTTCTTC.